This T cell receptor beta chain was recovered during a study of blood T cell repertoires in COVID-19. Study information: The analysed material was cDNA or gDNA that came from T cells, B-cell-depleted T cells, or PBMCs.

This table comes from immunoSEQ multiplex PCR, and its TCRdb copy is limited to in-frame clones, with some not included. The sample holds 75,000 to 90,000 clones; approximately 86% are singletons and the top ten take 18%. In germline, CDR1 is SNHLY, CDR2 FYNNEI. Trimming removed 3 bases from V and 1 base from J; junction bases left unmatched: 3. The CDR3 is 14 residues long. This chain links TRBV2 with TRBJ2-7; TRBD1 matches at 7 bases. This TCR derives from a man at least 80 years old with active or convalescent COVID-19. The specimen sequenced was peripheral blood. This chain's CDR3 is CASSEDRRSYEQYV. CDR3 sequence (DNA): TGTGCCAGCAGTGAGGACAGGCGATCCTACGAGCAGTACGTC.